Below, one T cell receptor (beta chain) is given with its context. The antigen remains undetermined. PCR involved 60 Vbeta and 13 Jbeta primers. The data were produced by immunoSEQ multiplex PCR, yet TCRdb's version contains in-frame clones alone and is incomplete. Among 100,000 to 150,000 clones listed, approximately 75% were seen once. The data originate from a study of cytomegalovirus exposure and HLA in healthy donors. V was trimmed by 4 bases and J by 4 bases, leaving 16 bases between them. The CDR3 is 15 amino acids. The germline V gene has CDR1 ENHRY and CDR2 SYGVKD. Study findings and constraints: A link between a missense DCLRE1C variant and TCR beta V- and J-gene trimming emerged from a later analysis.

The sequence derives from a man in his thirties or forties in good health and CMV-seronegative. The rearrangement joins TRBV10-3 to TRBJ1-2; D possibly corresponds to TRBD1 (5 bases). The sequenced sample was PBMCs. The CDR3 reads CAISVRGSRGYGYTF. The CDR3 DNA sequence: TGTGCCATCAGTGTTCGGGGGAGTAGGGGCTATGGCTACACCTTC.